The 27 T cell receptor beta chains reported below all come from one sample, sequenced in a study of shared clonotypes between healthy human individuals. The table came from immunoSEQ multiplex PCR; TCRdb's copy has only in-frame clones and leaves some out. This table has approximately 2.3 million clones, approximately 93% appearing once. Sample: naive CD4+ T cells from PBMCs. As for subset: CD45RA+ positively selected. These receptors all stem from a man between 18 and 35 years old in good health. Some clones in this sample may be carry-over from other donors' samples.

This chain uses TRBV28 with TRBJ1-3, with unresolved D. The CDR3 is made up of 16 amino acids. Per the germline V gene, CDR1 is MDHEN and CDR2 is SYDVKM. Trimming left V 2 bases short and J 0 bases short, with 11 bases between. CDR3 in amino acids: CASSLTGRYSGNTIYF. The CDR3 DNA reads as TGTGCCAGCAGTTTAACTGGGCGGTACTCTGGAAACACCATATATTTT.

This CDR3 reads CAISDWEARTDTQYF. DNA of the CDR3: TGTGCCATCAGTGACTGGGAGGCTCGCACAGATACGCAGTATTTT. The V and J genes are TRBV10-3 and TRBJ2-3; D might be TRBD2 (6 bases). CDR1 ENHRY and CDR2 SYGVKD come from the germline V gene. The length of the CDR3 is 15 residues. The ends were cut back, 3 bases at V and 1 base at J, with 11 bases in the middle.

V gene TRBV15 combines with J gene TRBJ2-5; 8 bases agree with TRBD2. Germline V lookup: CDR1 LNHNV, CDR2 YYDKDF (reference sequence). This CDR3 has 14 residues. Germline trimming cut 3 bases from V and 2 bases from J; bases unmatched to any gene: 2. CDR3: CATSRTSAQETQYF. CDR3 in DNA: TGTGCCACCAGCAGGACTAGCGCTCAAGAGACCCAGTACTTC.

This CDR3 reads CATQEDTEAFF. In nucleotides, the CDR3 is TGTGCCACCCAAGAGGACACTGAAGCTTTCTTT. The chain carries TRBV19 and TRBJ1-1; D remains ambiguous. V lost 10 bases and J 3 bases, leaving 9 bases between the germline ends. CDR3 length: 11 residues. The germline gives CDR1 LNHDA, CDR2 SQIVND (reference sequence).

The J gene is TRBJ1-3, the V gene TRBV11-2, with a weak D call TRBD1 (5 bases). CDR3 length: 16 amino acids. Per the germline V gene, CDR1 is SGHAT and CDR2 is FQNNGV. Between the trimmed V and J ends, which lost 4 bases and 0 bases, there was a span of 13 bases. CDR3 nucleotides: TGTGCCAGCAGCTCCGTTGGGGCCTACTCTGGAAACACCATATATTTT. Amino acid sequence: CASSSVGAYSGNTIYF.

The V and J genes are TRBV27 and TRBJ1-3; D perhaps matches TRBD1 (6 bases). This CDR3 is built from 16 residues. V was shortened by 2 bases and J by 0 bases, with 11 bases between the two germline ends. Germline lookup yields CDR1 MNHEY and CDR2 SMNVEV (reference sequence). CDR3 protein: CASSLMGAGSGNTIYF. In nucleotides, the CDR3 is TGTGCCAGCAGTTTAATGGGGGCAGGCTCTGGAAACACCATATATTTT.

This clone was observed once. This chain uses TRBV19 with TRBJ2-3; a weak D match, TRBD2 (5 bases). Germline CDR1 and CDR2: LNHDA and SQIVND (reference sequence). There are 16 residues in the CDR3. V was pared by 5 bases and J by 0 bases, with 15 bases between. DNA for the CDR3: TGTGCCAGTAGTGACCGAGGAGGCATGAGCACAGATACGCAGTATTTT. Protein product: CASSDRGGMSTDTQYF.

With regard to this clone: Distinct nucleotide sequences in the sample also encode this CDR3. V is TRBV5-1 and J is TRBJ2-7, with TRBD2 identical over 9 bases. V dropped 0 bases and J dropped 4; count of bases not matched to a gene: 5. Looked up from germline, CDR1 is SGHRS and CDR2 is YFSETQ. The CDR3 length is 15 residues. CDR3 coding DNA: TGCGCCAGCAGCTTGGGGGCGGGAGGGCCGTACGAGCAGTACTTC. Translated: CASSLGAGGPYEQYF. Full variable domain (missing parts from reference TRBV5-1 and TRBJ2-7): KAGVTQTPRYLIKTRGQQVTLSCSPISGHRSVSWYQQTPGQGLQFLFEYFSETQRNKGNFPGRFSGRQFSNSRSEMNVSTLELGDSALYLCASSLGAGGPYEQYFGPGTRLTVT.

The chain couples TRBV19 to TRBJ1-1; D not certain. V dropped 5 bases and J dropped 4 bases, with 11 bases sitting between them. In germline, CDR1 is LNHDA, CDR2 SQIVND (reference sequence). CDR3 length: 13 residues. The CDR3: CASSRLGGTEAFF. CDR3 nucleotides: TGTGCCAGTAGTCGACTTGGCGGCACTGAAGCTTTCTTT.

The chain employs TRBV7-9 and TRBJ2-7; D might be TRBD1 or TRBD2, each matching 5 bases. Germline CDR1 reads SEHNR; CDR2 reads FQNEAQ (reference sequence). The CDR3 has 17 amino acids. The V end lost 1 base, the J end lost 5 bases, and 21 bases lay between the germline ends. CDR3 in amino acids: CASSLVGMGRGPNEQYF. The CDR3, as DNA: TGTGCCAGCAGCTTAGTAGGGATGGGACGAGGACCCAACGAGCAGTACTTC.

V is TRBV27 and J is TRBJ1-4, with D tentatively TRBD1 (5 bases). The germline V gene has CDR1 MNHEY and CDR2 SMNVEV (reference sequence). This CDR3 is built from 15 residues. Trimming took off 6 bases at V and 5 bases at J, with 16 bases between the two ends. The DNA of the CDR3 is TGTGCCAGCAGCAACAGGCCCGGAATGAATGAAAAACTGTTTTTT. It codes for CASSNRPGMNEKLFF.

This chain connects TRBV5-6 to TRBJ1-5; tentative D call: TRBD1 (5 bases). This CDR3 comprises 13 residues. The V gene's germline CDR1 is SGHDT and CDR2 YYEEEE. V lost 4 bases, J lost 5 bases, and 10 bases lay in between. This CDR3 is CASSGGSDQPQHF. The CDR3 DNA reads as TGTGCCAGCAGCGGGGGGAGCGATCAGCCCCAGCATTTT.

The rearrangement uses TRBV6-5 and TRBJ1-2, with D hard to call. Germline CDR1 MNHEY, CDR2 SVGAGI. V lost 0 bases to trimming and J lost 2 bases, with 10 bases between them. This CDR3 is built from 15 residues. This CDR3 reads CASSYSERANYGYTF. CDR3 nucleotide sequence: TGTGCCAGCAGTTACTCCGAGCGAGCGAACTATGGCTACACCTTC.

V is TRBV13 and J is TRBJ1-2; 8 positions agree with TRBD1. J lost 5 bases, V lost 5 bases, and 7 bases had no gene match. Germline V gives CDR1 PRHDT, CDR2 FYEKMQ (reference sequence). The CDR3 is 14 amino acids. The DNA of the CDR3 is TGTGCCAGCAGCGGCCTGACAGGGGATTATGGCTACACCTTC. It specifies CASSGLTGDYGYTF.

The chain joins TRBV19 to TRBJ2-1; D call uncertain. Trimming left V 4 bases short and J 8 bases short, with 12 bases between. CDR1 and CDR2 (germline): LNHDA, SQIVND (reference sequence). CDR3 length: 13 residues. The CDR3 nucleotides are TGTGCCAGTAGTAAAGACCCGGAGTATGAGCAGTTCTTC. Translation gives CASSKDPEYEQFF.

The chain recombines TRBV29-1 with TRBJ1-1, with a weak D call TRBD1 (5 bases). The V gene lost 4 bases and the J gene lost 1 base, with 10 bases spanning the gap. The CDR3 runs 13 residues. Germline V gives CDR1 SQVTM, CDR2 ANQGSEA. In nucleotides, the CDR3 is TGCAGCGTTGTCTCCGGGACGAACACTGAAGCTTTCTTT. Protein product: CSVVSGTNTEAFF. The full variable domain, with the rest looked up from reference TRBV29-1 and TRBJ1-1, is SAVISQKPSRDICQRGTSLTIQCQVDSQVTMMFWYRQQPGQSLTLIATANQGSEATYESGFVIDKFPISRPNLTFSTLTVSNMSPEDSSIYLCSVVSGTNTEAFFGQGTRLTVV.

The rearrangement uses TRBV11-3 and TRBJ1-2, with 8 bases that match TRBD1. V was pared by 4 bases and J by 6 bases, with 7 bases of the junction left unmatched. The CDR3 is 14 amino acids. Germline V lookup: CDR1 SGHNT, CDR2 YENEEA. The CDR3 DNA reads TGTGCCAGCAGCTCCGGACAGGGTCTGGATGGCTACACCTTC. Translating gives CASSSGQGLDGYTF.

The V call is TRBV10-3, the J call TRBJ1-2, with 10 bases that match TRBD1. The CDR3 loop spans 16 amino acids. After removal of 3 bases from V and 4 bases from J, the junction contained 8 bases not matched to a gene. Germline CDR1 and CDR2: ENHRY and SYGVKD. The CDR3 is CAISDDRGPHSYGYTF. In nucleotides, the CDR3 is TGTGCCATCAGTGACGACAGGGGGCCCCATTCCTATGGCTACACCTTC.

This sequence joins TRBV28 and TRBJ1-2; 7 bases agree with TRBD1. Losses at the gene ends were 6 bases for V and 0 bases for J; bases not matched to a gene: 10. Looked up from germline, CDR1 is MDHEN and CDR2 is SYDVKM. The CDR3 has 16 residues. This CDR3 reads CASSPHRGTANYGYTF. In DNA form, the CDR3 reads TGTGCCAGCAGCCCACACAGGGGTACGGCTAACTATGGCTACACCTTC.

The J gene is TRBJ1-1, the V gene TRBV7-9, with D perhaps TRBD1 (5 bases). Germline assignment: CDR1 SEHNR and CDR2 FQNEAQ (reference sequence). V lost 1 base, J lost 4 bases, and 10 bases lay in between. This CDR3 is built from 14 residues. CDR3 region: CASSLDFRVTEAFF. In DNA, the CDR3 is TGTGCCAGCAGCTTAGATTTCAGGGTCACTGAAGCTTTCTTT.

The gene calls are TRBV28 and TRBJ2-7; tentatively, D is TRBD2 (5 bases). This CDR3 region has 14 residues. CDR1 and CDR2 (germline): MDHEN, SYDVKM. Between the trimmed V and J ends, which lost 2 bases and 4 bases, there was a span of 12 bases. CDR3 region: CASSLKPSSYEQYF. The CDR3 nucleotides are TGTGCCAGCAGTTTAAAACCTAGCTCGTACGAGCAGTACTTC.

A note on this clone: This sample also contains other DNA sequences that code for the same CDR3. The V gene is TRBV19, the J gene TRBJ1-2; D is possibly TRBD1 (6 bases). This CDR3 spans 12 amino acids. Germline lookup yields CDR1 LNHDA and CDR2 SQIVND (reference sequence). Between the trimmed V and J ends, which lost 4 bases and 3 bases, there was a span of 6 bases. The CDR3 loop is CASSRQDYGYTF. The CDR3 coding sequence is TGTGCCAGTAGTAGACAGGACTATGGCTACACCTTC.

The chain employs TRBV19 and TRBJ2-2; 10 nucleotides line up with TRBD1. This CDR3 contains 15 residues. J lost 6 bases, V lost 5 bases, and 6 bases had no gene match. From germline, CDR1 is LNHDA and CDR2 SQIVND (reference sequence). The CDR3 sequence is CASSLRTGGAGELFF. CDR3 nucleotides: TGTGCCAGTAGTCTACGGACAGGGGGGGCCGGGGAGCTGTTTTTT.

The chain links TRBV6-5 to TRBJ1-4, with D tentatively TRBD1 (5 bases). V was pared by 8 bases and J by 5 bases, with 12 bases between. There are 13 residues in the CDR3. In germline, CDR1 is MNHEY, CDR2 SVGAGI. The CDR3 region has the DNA TGTGCCAGCTGTATGACAGTAAATGAAAAACTGTTTTTT. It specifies CASCMTVNEKLFF.

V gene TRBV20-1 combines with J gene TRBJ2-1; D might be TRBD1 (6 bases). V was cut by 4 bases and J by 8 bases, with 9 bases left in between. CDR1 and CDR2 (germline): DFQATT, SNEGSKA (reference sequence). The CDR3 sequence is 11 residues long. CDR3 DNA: TGCAGTGCTAACCACAGGGATGAGCAGTTCTTC. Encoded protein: CSANHRDEQFF.

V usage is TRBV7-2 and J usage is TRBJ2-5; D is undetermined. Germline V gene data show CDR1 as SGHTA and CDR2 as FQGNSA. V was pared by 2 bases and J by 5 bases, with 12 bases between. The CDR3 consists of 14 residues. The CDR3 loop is CASSLLRSRETQYF. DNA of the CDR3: TGTGCCAGCAGCTTACTCCGGAGCCGGGAGACCCAGTACTTC.

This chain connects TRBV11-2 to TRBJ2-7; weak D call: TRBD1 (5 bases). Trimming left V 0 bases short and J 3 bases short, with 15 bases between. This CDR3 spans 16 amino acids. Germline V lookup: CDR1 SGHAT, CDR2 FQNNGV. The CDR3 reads CASSLDRVVSHYEQYF. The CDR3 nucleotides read TGTGCCAGCAGCTTAGACAGGGTAGTGTCCCACTACGAGCAGTACTTC.